Each of the 17 T cell receptor beta chains below was sequenced from the same sample in a study of radiotherapy plus CTLA-4 blockade in lung cancer (dated by TCRdb to the late 2010s). Libraries were built with the immunoSEQ multiplex PCR assay. Entries here come from immuneACCESS through TCRdb and include only in-frame sequences with V and J called. Some clones fail to appear in such tables; in the studies checked, an unresolved V gene covers under half of the shortfall, and the cause of the remainder is unknown. The sample table holds 45,000 to 55,000 clones, of which approximately 86% were seen once. Of the sample, 15% to 20% falls within the top ten clones. The source was peripheral blood, collected from a patient treated with radiotherapy plus ipilimumab. The source of these receptors is a human donor with non-small cell lung cancer that progressed on radiotherapy plus ipilimumab. Some clones in this sample may be carry-over from other donors' samples.

The chain employs TRBV2 and TRBJ1-1, with D perhaps TRBD1 (6 bases). Germline-derived CDR1 and CDR2 are SNHLY and FYNNEI. Trimming stripped 4 bases from V and 5 bases from J, with 14 bases between. CDR3 length: 14 residues. CDR3 nucleotides: TGTGCCAGCAGTGGCTTGAGGGGGTGGACTGAAGCTTTCTTT. This sequence encodes CASSGLRGWTEAFF.

The chain combines TRBV5-5 with TRBJ1-1; no definite D call. Germline values: CDR1 SGHKS, CDR2 YYEKEE (reference sequence). Trimming stripped 3 bases from V and 1 base from J, with 7 bases between. This CDR3 is 13 amino acids long. The CDR3 DNA follows: TGTGCCAGCAGCTCCTACGGGAACACTGAAGCTTTCTTT. It specifies CASSSYGNTEAFF.

In its sample, this clone was seen a few times. V gene TRBV7-9 combines with J gene TRBJ2-7; no definite D call. Looked up from germline, CDR1 is SEHNR and CDR2 is FQNEAQ (reference sequence). With 1 base removed from V and 1 base from J, the gap between germline ends came to 2 bases. The CDR3 covers 12 residues. CDR3 coding DNA: TGTGCCAGCAGCTTAGTATCCTACGAGCAGTACTTC. Protein sequence: CASSLVSYEQYF.

V gene TRBV7-3 combines with J gene TRBJ2-2, with D perhaps matching TRBD2 (6 bases). From germline, CDR1 is SGHTA and CDR2 FQGTGA. The CDR3 runs 14 residues. Trimming took 2 bases from V and 5 from J, leaving 9 bases between them. The CDR3 DNA sequence: TGTGCCAGCAGCTTAGGGGGGATGACCGGGGAGCTGTTTTTT. Protein sequence: CASSLGGMTGELFF.

The chain has TRBV6-5 and TRBJ2-7, with 9 bases that match TRBD2. In germline, CDR1 is MNHEY, CDR2 SVGAGI. The CDR3 consists of 15 residues. V was clipped by 1 base and J by 6 bases; unmatched bases: 7. CDR3: CASSYWAGGQSEQYF. The DNA for the CDR3 is TGTGCCAGCAGTTACTGGGCGGGGGGGCAGTCCGAGCAGTACTTC.

Only a few counts were recorded for this clone. J is TRBJ1-5 and V is TRBV10-3, with D possibly being TRBD1 (5 bases). Germline V gene lookup returns CDR1 ENHRY and CDR2 SYGVKD. The germline V and J ends were trimmed by 8 bases and 7 bases, with 21 bases remaining between them. The CDR3 loop spans 15 amino acids. The CDR3 reads CAISVRIGEGQPQHF. Here the CDR3 DNA reads TGTGCCATCTCAGTGAGGATAGGGGAGGGGCAGCCCCAGCATTTT.

The V call is TRBV9, the J call TRBJ2-2; 7 nucleotides agree with TRBD1. Looked up from germline, CDR1 is SGDLS and CDR2 is YYNGEE. The CDR3 is 15 residues long. The trim removed 4 bases at V and 6 bases at J, leaving 9 bases unmatched. This chain's CDR3 is CASSQGGIRSGELFF. The DNA for the CDR3 is TGTGCCAGCAGCCAAGGGGGCATACGGTCCGGGGAGCTGTTTTTT.

J is TRBJ1-2 and V is TRBV4-2; 8 bases fit TRBD1. The CDR3 sequence is 12 residues long. J was trimmed by 8 bases and V by 8 bases; bases with no gene match: 7. The germline V gene encodes CDR1 LGHNA and CDR2 YNFKEQ. The CDR3 DNA follows: TGTGCCAGCGGGCCTCCAGGGGGCGGCTACACCTTC. Protein: CASGPPGGGYTF.

CDR3 sequence reads: CASSLRLTGVEQYF. The CDR3 DNA reads TGTGCCAGCAGCCTCCGCCTTACAGGGGTCGAGCAGTACTTC. The V call is TRBV11-2, the J call TRBJ2-7; 7 bases fit TRBD1. Per the germline V gene, CDR1 is SGHAT and CDR2 is FQNNGV. The CDR3 has 14 amino acids. Unmatched junction bases numbered 10, after V lost 5 bases and J lost 6 bases.

The sample holds a few counts of this clone. The chain recombines TRBV5-6 with TRBJ1-6; D gene uncertain. Germline CDR1 reads SGHDT; CDR2 reads YYEEEE. CDR3 size: 17 residues. Trimming removed 0 bases from V and 9 bases from J, with 19 bases in between. CDR3 nucleotides: TGTGCCAGCAGCTTGGGAGCCTTGAGGGCATTGGGTTCACCCCTCCACTTT. Encoded protein: CASSLGALRALGSPLHF.

J is TRBJ2-1 and V is TRBV27, with unresolved D. In germline, CDR1 is MNHEY, CDR2 SMNVEV (reference sequence). The CDR3 runs 14 residues. The V end was cut by 0 bases, the J end by 8 bases, with 11 bases between. CDR3 in DNA: TGTGCCAGCAGTTTATCGATAGCCCCCCATGAGCAGTTCTTC. This sequence encodes CASSLSIAPHEQFF.

This rearrangement joins TRBV27 to TRBJ2-1, with D unclear. The CDR3 covers 12 residues. Germline-derived CDR1 and CDR2 are MNHEY and SMNVEV (reference sequence). The V end lost 7 bases, the J end lost 5 bases, and 9 bases lay between the germline ends. The CDR3 reads CASNGWDNEQFF. In DNA form, the CDR3 reads TGTGCCAGCAACGGGTGGGACAATGAGCAGTTCTTC.

The chain uses TRBV14 and TRBJ1-1; 9 bases agree with TRBD1. V dropped 2 bases and J dropped 1; count of bases not matched to a gene: 8. Germline lookup yields CDR1 SGHDN and CDR2 FVKESK. The CDR3 has 17 residues. The CDR3: CASSQTGTGRPNTEAFF. The CDR3 nucleotides are TGTGCCAGCAGCCAAACCGGGACAGGGAGACCGAACACTGAAGCTTTCTTT.

This clone was recorded a few times. J is TRBJ1-1 and V is TRBV5-6; TRBD1 aligns across 7 bases. The V segment lost 2 bases and the J segment 0 bases; nucleotides outside the gene matches: 10. Germline lookup yields CDR1 SGHDT and CDR2 YYEEEE. There are 17 residues in the CDR3. The CDR3 nucleotides read TGTGCCAGCAGCTTCGGGACAGCAAGAGGAATGAACACTGAAGCTTTCTTT. It specifies CASSFGTARGMNTEAFF.

The rearrangement links TRBV11-2 to TRBJ2-7; possible D gene TRBD2, 5 bases. The germline CDR1 and CDR2 sequences are SGHAT and FQNNGV. CDR3 length: 13 amino acids. V lost 3 bases, J lost 5 bases, and 11 bases lay in between. The CDR3 reads CASSFRGIHEQYF. The CDR3 DNA reads TGTGCCAGCAGCTTTCGGGGAATCCACGAGCAGTACTTC.

V usage is TRBV6-1 and J usage is TRBJ2-5, with D perhaps TRBD2 (6 bases). The J call is uncertain, as TRBJ2-7 better fits the DNA end. In germline, CDR1 is MNHNS, CDR2 SASEGT. The CDR3 covers 12 residues. This chain's CDR3 is CASSERDYEQYF. The DNA of the CDR3 is TGTGCCAGCAGTGAGCGGGACTACGAGCAGTACTTC.

V usage is TRBV5-1 and J usage is TRBJ1-1, with D perhaps matching TRBD1 (6 bases). Germline assignment: CDR1 SGHRS and CDR2 YFSETQ. V gave up 3 bases and J gave up 4 bases, with 13 bases separating them. The CDR3 extends over 14 amino acids. The CDR3 DNA sequence: TGCGCCAGCAGCTCTAACAGGGATGTCACTGAAGCTTTCTTT. Amino acid sequence: CASSSNRDVTEAFF.